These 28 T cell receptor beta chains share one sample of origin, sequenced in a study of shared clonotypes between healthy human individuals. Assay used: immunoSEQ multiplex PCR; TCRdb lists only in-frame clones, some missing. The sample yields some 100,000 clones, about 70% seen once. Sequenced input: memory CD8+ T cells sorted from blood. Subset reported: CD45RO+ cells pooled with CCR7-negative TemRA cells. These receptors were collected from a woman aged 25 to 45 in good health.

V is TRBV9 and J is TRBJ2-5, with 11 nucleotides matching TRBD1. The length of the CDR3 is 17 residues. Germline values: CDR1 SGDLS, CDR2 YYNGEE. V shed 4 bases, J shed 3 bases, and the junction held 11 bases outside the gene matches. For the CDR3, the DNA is TGTGCCAGCAGCCCCCGCGGACAGGGGGCTCGGGAAGAGACCCAGTACTTC. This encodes CASSPRGQGAREETQYF.

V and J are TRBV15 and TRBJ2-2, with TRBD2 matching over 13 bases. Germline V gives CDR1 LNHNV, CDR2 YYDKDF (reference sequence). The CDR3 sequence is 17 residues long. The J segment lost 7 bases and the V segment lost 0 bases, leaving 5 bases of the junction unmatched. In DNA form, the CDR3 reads TGTGCCACCAGCAGAGACCTCACTAGCGGGAGGGACGGGGAGCTGTTTTTT. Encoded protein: CATSRDLTSGRDGELFF.

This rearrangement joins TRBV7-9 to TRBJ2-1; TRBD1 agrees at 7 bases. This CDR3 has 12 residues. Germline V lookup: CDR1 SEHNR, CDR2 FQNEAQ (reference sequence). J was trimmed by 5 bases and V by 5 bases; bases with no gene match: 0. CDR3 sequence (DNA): TGTGCCAGCAGCGACAGGGACAATGAGCAGTTCTTC. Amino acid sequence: CASSDRDNEQFF. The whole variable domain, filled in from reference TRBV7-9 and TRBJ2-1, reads DTGVSQNPRHKITKRGQNVTFRCDPISEHNRLYWYRQTLGQGPEFLTYFQNEAQLEKSRLLSDRFSAERPKGSFSTLEIQRTEQGDSAMYLCASSDRDNEQFFGPGTRLTVL.

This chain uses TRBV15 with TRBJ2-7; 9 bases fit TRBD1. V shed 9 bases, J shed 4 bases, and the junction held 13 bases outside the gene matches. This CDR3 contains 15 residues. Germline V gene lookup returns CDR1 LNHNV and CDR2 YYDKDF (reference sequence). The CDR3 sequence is CATGESDRGNYEQYF. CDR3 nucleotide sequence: TGTGCCACGGGGGAATCGGACAGGGGAAATTACGAGCAGTACTTC.

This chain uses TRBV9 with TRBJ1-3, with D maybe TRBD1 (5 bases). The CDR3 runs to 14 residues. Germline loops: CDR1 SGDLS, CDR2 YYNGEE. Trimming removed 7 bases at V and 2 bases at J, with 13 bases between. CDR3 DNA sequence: TGTGCCAGCGGGGGAGGGAATACTGGAAACACCATATATTTT. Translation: CASGGGNTGNTIYF.

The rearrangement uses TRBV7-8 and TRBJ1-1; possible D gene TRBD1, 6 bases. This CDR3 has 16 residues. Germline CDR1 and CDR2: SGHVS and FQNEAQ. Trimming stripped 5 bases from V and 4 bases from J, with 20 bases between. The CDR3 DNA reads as TGTGCCAGCAGCCCAACCGGGACCCCCAGGGGCACTGAAGCTTTCTTT. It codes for CASSPTGTPRGTEAFF.

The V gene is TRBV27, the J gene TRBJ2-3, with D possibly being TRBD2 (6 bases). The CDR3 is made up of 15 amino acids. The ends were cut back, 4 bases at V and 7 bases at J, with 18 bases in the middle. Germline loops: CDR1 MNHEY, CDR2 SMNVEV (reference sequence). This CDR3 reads CASSYRVGGGNTQYF. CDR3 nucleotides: TGTGCCAGCAGTTACCGAGTGGGGGGAGGAAATACGCAGTATTTT.

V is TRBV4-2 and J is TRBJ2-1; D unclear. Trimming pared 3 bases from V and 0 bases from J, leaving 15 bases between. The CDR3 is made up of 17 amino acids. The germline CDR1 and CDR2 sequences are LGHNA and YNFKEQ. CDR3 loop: CASSHTSTPTSYNEQFF. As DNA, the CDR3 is TGTGCCAGCAGCCACACCTCGACTCCAACCTCCTACAATGAGCAGTTCTTC.

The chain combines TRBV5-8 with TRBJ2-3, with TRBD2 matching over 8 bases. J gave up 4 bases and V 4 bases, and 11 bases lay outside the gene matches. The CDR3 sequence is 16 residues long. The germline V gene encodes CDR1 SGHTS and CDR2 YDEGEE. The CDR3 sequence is CASSRGGTLSPDTQYF. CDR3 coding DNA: TGTGCCAGCAGCCGGGGGGGGACTCTCTCTCCAGATACGCAGTATTTT.

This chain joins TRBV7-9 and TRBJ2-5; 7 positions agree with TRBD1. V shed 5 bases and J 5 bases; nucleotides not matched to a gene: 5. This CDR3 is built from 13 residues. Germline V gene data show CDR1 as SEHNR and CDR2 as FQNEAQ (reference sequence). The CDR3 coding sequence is TGTGCCAGCAGCCCACAGGGGTGGGAGACCCAGTACTTC. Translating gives CASSPQGWETQYF.

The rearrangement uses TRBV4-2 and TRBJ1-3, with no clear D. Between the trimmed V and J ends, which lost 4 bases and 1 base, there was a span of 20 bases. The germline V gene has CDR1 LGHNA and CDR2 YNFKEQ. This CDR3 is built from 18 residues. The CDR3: CASSRYQNLLGSGNTIYF. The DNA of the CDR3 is TGTGCCAGCAGCCGGTATCAAAACCTGCTGGGGTCTGGAAACACCATATATTTT.

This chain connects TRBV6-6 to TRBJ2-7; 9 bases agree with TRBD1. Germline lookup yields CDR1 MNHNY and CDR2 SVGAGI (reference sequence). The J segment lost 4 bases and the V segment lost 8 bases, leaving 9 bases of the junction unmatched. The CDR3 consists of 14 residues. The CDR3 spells CASGTGTGIYEQYF. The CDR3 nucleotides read TGTGCCAGCGGAACCGGGACAGGGATTTACGAGCAGTACTTC.

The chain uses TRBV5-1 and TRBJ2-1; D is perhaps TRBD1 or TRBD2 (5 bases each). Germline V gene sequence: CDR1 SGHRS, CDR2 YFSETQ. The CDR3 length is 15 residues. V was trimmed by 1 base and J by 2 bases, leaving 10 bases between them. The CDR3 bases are TGCGCCAGCAGCTTGATGGGGGAGCCCTACAATGAGCAGTTCTTC. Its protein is CASSLMGEPYNEQFF.

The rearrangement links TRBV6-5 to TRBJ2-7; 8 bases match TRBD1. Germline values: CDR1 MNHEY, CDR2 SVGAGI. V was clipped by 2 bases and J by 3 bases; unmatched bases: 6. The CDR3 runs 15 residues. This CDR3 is CASSYTGGADYEQYF. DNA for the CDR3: TGTGCCAGCAGTTACACAGGGGGAGCGGACTACGAGCAGTACTTC.

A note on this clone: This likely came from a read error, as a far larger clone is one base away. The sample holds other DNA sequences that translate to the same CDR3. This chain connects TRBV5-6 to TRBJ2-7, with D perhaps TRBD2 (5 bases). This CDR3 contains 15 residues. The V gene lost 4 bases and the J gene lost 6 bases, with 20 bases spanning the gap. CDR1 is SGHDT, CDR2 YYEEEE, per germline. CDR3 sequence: CASSLRWVRGSEQYF. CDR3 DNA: TGTGCCAGCAGCCTGCGGTGGGTGCGAGGGAGCGAGCAGTACTTC.

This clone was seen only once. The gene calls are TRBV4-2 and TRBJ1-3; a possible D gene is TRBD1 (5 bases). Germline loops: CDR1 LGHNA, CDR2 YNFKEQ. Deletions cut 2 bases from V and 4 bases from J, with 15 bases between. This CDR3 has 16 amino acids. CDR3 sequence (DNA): TGTGCCAGCAGCCAACTACTCGGGACGGGGGGAAACACCATATATTTT. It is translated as CASSQLLGTGGNTIYF.

The DNA for the CDR3 is TGTGCCAGCGGCCCGGCCGGGACAGGGACCTACGAGCAGTACTTC. Translating it yields CASGPAGTGTYEQYF. V gene TRBV28 combines with J gene TRBJ2-7; TRBD1 aligns across 9 bases. With V trimmed by 8 bases and J by 2 bases, 10 bases remained unmatched. Germline V gives CDR1 MDHEN, CDR2 SYDVKM. This CDR3 is 15 amino acids long. The variable domain in full, completed from reference TRBV28 and TRBJ2-7, reads DVKVTQSSRYLVKRTGEKVFLECVQDMDHENMFWYRQDPGLGLRLIYFSYDVKMKEKGDIPEGYSVSREKKERFSLILESASTNQTSMYLCASGPAGTGTYEQYFGPGTRLTVT.

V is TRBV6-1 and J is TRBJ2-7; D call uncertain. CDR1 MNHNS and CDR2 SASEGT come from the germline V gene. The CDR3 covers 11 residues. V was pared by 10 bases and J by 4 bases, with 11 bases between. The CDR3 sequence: CATDTRYEQYF. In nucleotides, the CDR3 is TGTGCCACTGACACGAGATACGAGCAGTACTTC.

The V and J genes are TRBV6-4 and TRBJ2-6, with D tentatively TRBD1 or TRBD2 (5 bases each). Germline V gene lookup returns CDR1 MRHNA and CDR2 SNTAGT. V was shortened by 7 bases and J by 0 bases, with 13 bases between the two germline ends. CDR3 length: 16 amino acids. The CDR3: CASTPGTSSGANVLTF. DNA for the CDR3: TGTGCCAGCACCCCAGGGACCAGCTCTGGGGCCAACGTCCTGACTTTC.

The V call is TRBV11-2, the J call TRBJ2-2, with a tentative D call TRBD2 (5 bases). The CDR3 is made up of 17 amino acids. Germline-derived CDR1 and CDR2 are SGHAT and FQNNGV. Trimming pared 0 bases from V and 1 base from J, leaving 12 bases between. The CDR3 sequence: CASSLDRETLNTGELFF. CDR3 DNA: TGTGCCAGCAGCTTAGATAGGGAGACTCTGAACACCGGGGAGCTGTTTTTT.

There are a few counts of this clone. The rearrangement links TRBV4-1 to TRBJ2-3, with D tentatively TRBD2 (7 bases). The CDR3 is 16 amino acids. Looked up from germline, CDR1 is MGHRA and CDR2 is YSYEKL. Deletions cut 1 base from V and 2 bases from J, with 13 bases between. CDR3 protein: CASSQGGGGFTDTQYF. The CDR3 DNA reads TGCGCCAGCAGCCAAGGGGGGGGCGGTTTCACAGATACGCAGTATTTT.

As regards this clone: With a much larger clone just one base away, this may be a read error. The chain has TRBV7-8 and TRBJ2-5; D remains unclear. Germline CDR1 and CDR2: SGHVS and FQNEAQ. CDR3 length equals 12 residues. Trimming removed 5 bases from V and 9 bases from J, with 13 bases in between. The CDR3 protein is CASSTEALAQYF. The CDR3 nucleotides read TGTGCCAGCAGCACAGAAGCTCTGGCCCAGTACTTC.

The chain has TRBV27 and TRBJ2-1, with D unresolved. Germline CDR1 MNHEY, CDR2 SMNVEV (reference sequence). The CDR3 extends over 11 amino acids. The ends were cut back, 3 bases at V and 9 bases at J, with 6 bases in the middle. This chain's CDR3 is CASSFNSEQFF. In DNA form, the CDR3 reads TGTGCCAGCAGTTTCAATAGTGAGCAGTTCTTC.

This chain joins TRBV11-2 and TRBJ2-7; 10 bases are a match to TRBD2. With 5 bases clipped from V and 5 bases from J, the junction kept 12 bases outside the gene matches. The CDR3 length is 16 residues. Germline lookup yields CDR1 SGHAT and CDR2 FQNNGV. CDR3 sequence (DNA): TGTGCCAGCAGCCAAGAAGGAGCGGGAGGGCCGAACGAGCAGTACTTC. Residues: CASSQEGAGGPNEQYF. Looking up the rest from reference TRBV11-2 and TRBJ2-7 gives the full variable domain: EAGVAQSPRYKIIEKRQSVAFWCNPISGHATLYWYQQILGQGPKLLIQFQNNGVVDDSQLPKDRFSAERLKGVDSTLKIQPAKLEDSAVYLCASSQEGAGGPNEQYFGPGTRLTVT.

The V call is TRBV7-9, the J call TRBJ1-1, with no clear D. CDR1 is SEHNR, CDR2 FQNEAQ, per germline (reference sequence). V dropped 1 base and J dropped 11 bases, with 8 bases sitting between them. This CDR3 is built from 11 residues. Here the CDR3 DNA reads TGTGCCAGCAGCTTAGGACGAGATGCTTTCTTT. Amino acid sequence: CASSLGRDAFF.

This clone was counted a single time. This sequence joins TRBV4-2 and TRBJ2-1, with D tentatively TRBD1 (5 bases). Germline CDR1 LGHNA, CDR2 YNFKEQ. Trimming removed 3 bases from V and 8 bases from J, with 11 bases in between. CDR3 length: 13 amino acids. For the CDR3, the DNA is TGTGCCAGCAGCCAGGGAATAGGGGATGAGCAGTTCTTC. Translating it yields CASSQGIGDEQFF.

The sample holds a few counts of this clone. Written as DNA, the CDR3 is TGTGCCAGCAGCCAGACAGGCACTGAAGCTTTCTTT. It specifies CASSQTGTEAFF. This chain uses TRBV9 with TRBJ1-1, with TRBD1 as a possible D gene (6 bases). Trimming cost V 4 bases and J 4 bases, with 8 bases left between them. Germline V gene lookup returns CDR1 SGDLS and CDR2 YYNGEE. The CDR3 contains 12 residues.

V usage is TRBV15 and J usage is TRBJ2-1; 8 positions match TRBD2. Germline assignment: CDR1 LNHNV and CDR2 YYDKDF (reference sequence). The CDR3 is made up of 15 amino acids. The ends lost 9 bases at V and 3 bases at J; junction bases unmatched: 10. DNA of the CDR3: TGTGCCACAAGTAGCGGGGAAGGGGGCTACAATGAGCAGTTCTTC. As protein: CATSSGEGGYNEQFF.